Below are 13 T cell receptor beta chains sequenced from a single sample in a study of T-cell memory formation after mild COVID-19. A single record per CDR3 protein comes from TCRdb applying MiXCR to the 5' RACE reads. The sample has 550,000 to 600,000 distinct CDR3 sequences; around 15% are singletons. Material: PBMCs or a T cell subset sorted from them (not recorded which). These receptors originate from an adult woman who had mild COVID-19 (a few samples of this study predate the infection). Cell type and time point are not known.

This clonotype was detected a few times. The CDR3 region has the DNA TGCGCCAGCAGCCACGAGACAGTCTACTCTGGGGCCAACGTCCTGACTTTC. It specifies CASSHETVYSGANVLTF. The chain has TRBV4-1 and TRBJ2-6; D is perhaps TRBD1 (5 bases). The V end lost 3 bases, the J end lost 0 bases, and 12 bases lay between the germline ends. The CDR3 has 17 residues. Germline values: CDR1 MGHRA, CDR2 YSYEKL.

The V gene is TRBV6-6, the J gene TRBJ2-1, with D perhaps TRBD2 (5 bases). V was shortened by 10 bases and J by 3 bases, with 16 bases between the two germline ends. Germline loops: CDR1 MNHNY, CDR2 SVGAGI (reference sequence). The CDR3 is 14 residues long. This CDR3 reads CAIGGGGYYNEQFF. CDR3 in DNA: TGTGCCATCGGCGGAGGAGGTTACTACAATGAGCAGTTCTTC.

This clonotype has only a few counts. The chain links TRBV7-3 to TRBJ2-1; 9 nucleotides align to TRBD1. This CDR3 has 15 residues. CDR1 is SGHTA, CDR2 FQGTGA, per germline. Germline trimming cut 2 bases from V and 8 bases from J; bases unmatched to any gene: 7. CDR3 coding DNA: TGTGCCAGCAGCTTAGGGACAGGGCGGGCGGATGAGCAGTTCTTC. Residues: CASSLGTGRADEQFF.

A few counts support this clonotype. This sequence joins TRBV24-1 and TRBJ2-1; TRBD2 aligns across 9 bases. Germline-derived CDR1 and CDR2 are KGHDR and SFDVKD. Trimming removed 2 bases from V and 8 bases from J; junction bases left unmatched: 6. The CDR3 is 15 amino acids. This chain's CDR3 is CATSDSGTSRHEQFF. In DNA form, the CDR3 reads TGTGCCACCAGTGATTCGGGGACTAGCCGCCATGAGCAGTTCTTC.

V and J are TRBV4-2 and TRBJ2-2, with D uncertain. Germline CDR1 reads LGHNA; CDR2 reads YNFKEQ. Trimming shortened V by 0 bases and J by 10 bases, and 12 bases separated the two germline ends. The CDR3 spans 14 residues. The CDR3 DNA reads as TGTGCCAGCAGCCAAGACTTGATAGGCGAGGAGCTGTTTTTT. Translating it yields CASSQDLIGEELFF.

This clonotype was observed a handful of times. The chain carries TRBV3-1 and TRBJ2-5, with 7 nucleotides matching TRBD1. Germline V lookup: CDR1 LGHDT, CDR2 YNNKEL (reference sequence). The CDR3 has 14 amino acids. J gave up 1 base and V 2 bases, and 1 base lay outside the gene matches. CDR3 nucleotide sequence: TGTGCCAGCAGCCAAAGACAGGGCCAAGAGACCCAGTACTTC. Translated: CASSQRQGQETQYF.

This clonotype was observed a handful of times. V gene TRBV6-5 combines with J gene TRBJ2-1; 11 nucleotides align to TRBD2. The CDR3 is made up of 15 amino acids. With V trimmed by 3 bases and J by 6 bases, 4 bases remained unmatched. Looked up from germline, CDR1 is MNHEY and CDR2 is SVGAGI. The CDR3 nucleotides read TGTGCCAGCAGTTATACTAGCGGGAGCCCCAATGAGCAGTTCTTC. Its protein product is CASSYTSGSPNEQFF.

This clonotype was recorded a few times. J is TRBJ2-3 and V is TRBV12-3 or TRBV12-4; D gene uncertain. The CDR3 consists of 14 residues. The V end lost 6 bases, the J end lost 6 bases, and 16 bases lay between the germline ends. CDR3 protein: CASSPPPRVDTQYF. The CDR3 region has the DNA TGTGCCAGCAGCCCCCCCCCAAGGGTGGATACGCAGTATTTT.

V gene TRBV15 combines with J gene TRBJ2-1, with D perhaps matching TRBD1 or TRBD2 (6 bases each). Trimming took 8 bases from V and 6 from J, leaving 11 bases between them. Germline V CDR1 and CDR2: LNHNV, YYDKDF (reference sequence). CDR3 length: 12 amino acids. The CDR3: CATGGGLNEQFF. DNA for the CDR3: TGTGCCACCGGAGGGGGGCTCAATGAGCAGTTCTTC.

V gene TRBV9 combines with J gene TRBJ2-1; 7 nucleotides match TRBD2. This CDR3 has 15 residues. V gave up 2 bases and J gave up 1 base; unmatched junction bases: 3. Germline CDR1 SGDLS, CDR2 YYNGEE. This chain's CDR3 is CASSVTGGSYNEQFF. The CDR3 DNA is TGTGCCAGCAGCGTCACCGGGGGGTCCTACAATGAGCAGTTCTTC. Variable domain in full (rest from reference TRBV9 and TRBJ2-1): DSGVTQTPKHLITATGQRVTLRCSPRSGDLSVYWYQQSLDQGLQFLIQYYNGEERAKGNILERFSAQQFPDLHSELNLSSLELGDSALYFCASSVTGGSYNEQFFGPGTRLTVL.

This clonotype was observed a few times. The V and J genes are TRBV15 and TRBJ2-3; D perhaps matches TRBD2 (6 bases). The germline V gene encodes CDR1 LNHNV and CDR2 YYDKDF (reference sequence). The length of the CDR3 is 15 residues. Trimming stripped 5 bases from V and 5 bases from J, with 17 bases between. This CDR3 is CATSASGGYGDTQYF. The CDR3, as DNA: TGTGCCACCAGCGCATCTGGGGGGTACGGAGATACGCAGTATTTT.

The J gene is TRBJ1-2, the V gene TRBV27; no definite D call. Trimming took off 3 bases at V and 2 bases at J, with 7 bases between the two ends. This CDR3 comprises 13 residues. Germline V gene sequence: CDR1 MNHEY, CDR2 SMNVEV (reference sequence). The CDR3 nucleotides read TGTGCCAGCAGTTTTCACCGAAACTATGGCTACACCTTC. As protein: CASSFHRNYGYTF.

The chain has TRBV7-3 and TRBJ2-3, with D maybe TRBD1 (6 bases). The ends were cut back, 4 bases at V and 10 bases at J, with 15 bases in the middle. CDR3 size: 13 residues. Germline V gene data show CDR1 as SGHTA and CDR2 as FQGTGA. Written as DNA, the CDR3 is TGTGCCAGCAGCTCCTTTCGCAGGGGAGCGCAGTATTTT. Amino acids: CASSSFRRGAQYF.